This TCR beta chain was recorded in a study of OX40 agonist ivuxolimab in advanced cancers. Study at large: One patient with hepatocellular carcinoma and two with cutaneous melanoma, three in all, had partial responses. Findings and caveats of the study: There was clonal expansion of CD4+ and CD8+ blood T cells by week 6 at 0.1 to 3.0 mg/kg.

A word on this clone: What it binds is unknown.

Patients with a history of autoimmune disease or on systemic immunosuppression were excluded. The CDR3 has 16 residues. Per germline, CDR1 GTSNPN and CDR2 SVGIG (reference sequence). Trimming took off 3 bases at V and 0 bases at J, with 16 bases between the two ends. Assay: immunoSEQ multiplex PCR; the TCRdb copy retains only in-frame clones and omits some. The data contain approximately 24,000 clones, over 80% of them singletons. The rearrangement links TRBV30 to TRBJ2-3, with D perhaps TRBD1 (7 bases). Specimen: CD4+ or CD8+ T cells sorted from blood, collected in a trial of the OX40 agonist ivuxolimab. The clonotype originates from an adult with an advanced solid tumor such as melanoma, head and neck, liver or kidney cancer. The CDR3 DNA is TGTGCCTGGAGCAGGGGGAGGCGGGATAGCACAGATACGCAGTATTTT. It codes for CAWSRGRRDSTDTQYF.